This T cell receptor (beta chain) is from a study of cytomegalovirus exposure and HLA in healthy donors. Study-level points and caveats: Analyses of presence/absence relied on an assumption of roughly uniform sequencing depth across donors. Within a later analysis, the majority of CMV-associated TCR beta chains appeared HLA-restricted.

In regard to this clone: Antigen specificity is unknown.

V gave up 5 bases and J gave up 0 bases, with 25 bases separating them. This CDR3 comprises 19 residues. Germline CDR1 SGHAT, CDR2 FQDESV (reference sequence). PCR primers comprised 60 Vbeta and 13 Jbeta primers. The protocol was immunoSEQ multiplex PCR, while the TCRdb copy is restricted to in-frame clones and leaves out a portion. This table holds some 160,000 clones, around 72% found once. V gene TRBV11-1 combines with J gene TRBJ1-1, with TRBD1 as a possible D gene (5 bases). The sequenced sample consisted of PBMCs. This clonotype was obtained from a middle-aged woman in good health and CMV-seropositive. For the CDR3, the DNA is TGTGCCAGCAGCGACGGTACGGTCGGGACTTCCCAAATGAACACTGAAGCTTTCTTT. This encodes CASSDGTVGTSQMNTEAFF.